This entry lists 19 T cell receptor beta chains sequenced from one sample in a study of response to subunit inactivated influenza vaccine (dated by TCRdb to 2016 to 2018). Library preparation used RT-PCR. Reads for this sample came from an Illumina HiSeq 2500. In TCRdb, the public reads were trimmed at Q25 with fastp and aligned with MiXCR, with productive beta chains retained. Each CDR3 protein appears once, grouped with its most common genes and DNA. Counted in this sample were fewer than 750,000 distinct CDR3 sequences; roughly 15% of them appeared once. The ten largest clonotypes hold 8.5% to 14% of the sample. The material sequenced was PBMCs from blood, taken 11 to 12 days after vaccination. These TCRs come from a man aged 50-59 years who received an inactivated influenza vaccine. Donor details come from another sample of the same person, matched by shared clones.

This clonotype was detected a few times. The chain couples TRBV20-1 to TRBJ2-5; 12 bases fit TRBD2. Per the germline V gene, CDR1 is DFQATT and CDR2 is SNEGSKA (reference sequence). The V segment lost 7 bases and the J segment 6 bases; nucleotides outside the gene matches: 9. The CDR3 length is 14 residues. Here the CDR3 reads CSVASGGAGKTQYF. As DNA, the CDR3 is TGCAGTGTCGCTAGCGGGGGGGCCGGTAAGACCCAGTACTTC.

This clonotype was picked up a small number of times. The CDR3 bases are TGTGCCAGCAGCTTAGTCGCGGGCAGGGTGACAGATACGCAGTATTTT. Encoded protein: CASSLVAGRVTDTQYF. This chain connects TRBV11-2 to TRBJ2-3; possibly TRBD1 or TRBD2 for D (5 bases each). The CDR3 spans 16 residues. With 1 base removed from V and 3 bases from J, the gap between germline ends came to 14 bases. Germline CDR1 SGHAT, CDR2 FQNNGV.

This clonotype came up many times. The chain joins TRBV12-3 or TRBV12-4 to TRBJ2-7; D gene uncertain. V was trimmed by 3 bases and J by 5 bases, leaving 11 bases between them. The CDR3 spans 13 residues. This chain's CDR3 is CASSFALGNEQYF. In nucleotides, the CDR3 is TGTGCCAGCAGTTTTGCGCTGGGTAACGAGCAGTACTTC.

The rearrangement joins TRBV12-3 or TRBV12-4 to TRBJ2-2; perhaps D is TRBD1 or TRBD2 (6 bases each). The CDR3 totals 17 residues. Trimming left V 5 bases short and J 1 base short, with 17 bases between. DNA of the CDR3: TGTGCCAGCAGTACTCACCTTAGGGGGGAGAACACCGGGGAGCTGTTTTTT. Protein: CASSTHLRGENTGELFF.

In DNA form, the CDR3 reads TGCGCCAGCAGCCAAGAGAGAAGCGGGAGGGCCCTGGGCTTGGATGAGCAGTTCTTC. Translated, it gives CASSQERSGRALGLDEQFF. V gene TRBV4-1 combines with J gene TRBJ2-1, with TRBD2 matching 10 bases. The V gene end was trimmed by 0 bases and the J gene end by 8 bases; junction bases not matched to a gene: 16. Germline CDR1 MGHRA, CDR2 YSYEKL. CDR3 length equals 19 residues.

As DNA, the CDR3 is TGCGCCAGCAAGAGGGAAAACAGGGGGCCAAACGAGCAGTACTTC. It encodes CASKRENRGPNEQYF. The J gene is TRBJ2-7, the V gene TRBV5-1, with 9 bases matching TRBD1. Germline CDR1 is SGHRS and CDR2 is YFSETQ. There are 15 residues in the CDR3. J was trimmed by 5 bases and V by 6 bases; bases with no gene match: 12.

The chain is built from TRBV29-1 and TRBJ1-5; unclear D gene. Looked up from germline, CDR1 is SQVTM and CDR2 is ANQGSEA. Trimming removed 5 bases from V and 7 bases from J, with 12 bases in between. The CDR3 sequence is 12 residues long. The CDR3 DNA reads TGCAGCGTTAAAGTTCTGGGGCAGCCCCAGCATTTT. Translation gives CSVKVLGQPQHF. Combining the CDR3 with reference TRBV29-1 and TRBJ1-5 gives the whole variable domain SAVISQKPSRDICQRGTSLTIQCQVDSQVTMMFWYRQQPGQSLTLIATANQGSEATYESGFVIDKFPISRPNLTFSTLTVSNMSPEDSSIYLCSVKVLGQPQHFGDGTRLSIL.

This clonotype has a handful of counts. The gene calls are TRBV6-5 and TRBJ2-5, with no clear D. The CDR3 is 13 amino acids. V was trimmed by 4 bases and J by 3 bases, leaving 9 bases between them. Germline-derived CDR1 and CDR2 are MNHEY and SVGAGI. CDR3: CASSWRAEETQYF. Written as DNA, the CDR3 is TGTGCCAGCAGTTGGCGCGCGGAAGAGACCCAGTACTTC.

In its sample, this clonotype was seen a few times. This sequence joins TRBV9 and TRBJ1-1, with 11 bases lining up with TRBD1. V gave up 4 bases and J gave up 7 bases; unmatched junction bases: 9. The CDR3 is made up of 15 amino acids. CDR1 and CDR2 from the germline V gene are SGDLS and YYNGEE. The CDR3 nucleotides are TGTGCCAGCAGCCGGCCTCGGACAGGGGGCTTTGAAGCTTTCTTT. This translates into CASSRPRTGGFEAFF.

The chain joins TRBV7-2 to TRBJ2-1; TRBD2 matches 10 bases. Trimming took 6 bases from V and 10 from J; bases not matched to a gene: 9. CDR3 length: 14 amino acids. Germline V gene lookup returns CDR1 SGHTA and CDR2 FQGNSA. The CDR3: CASSSGLAALEQFF. The CDR3 DNA reads as TGTGCCAGCAGTTCAGGACTAGCGGCGCTCGAGCAGTTCTTC.

This clonotype showed up many times. The chain has TRBV4-1 and TRBJ1-1, with D unclear. Trimming cost V 4 bases and J 6 bases, with 15 bases left between them. The CDR3 has 14 amino acids. Germline lookup yields CDR1 MGHRA and CDR2 YSYEKL. In nucleotides, the CDR3 is TGCGCCAGCAGCCCACAAATAACTGGCGCTGAAGCTTTCTTT. The encoded protein is CASSPQITGAEAFF.

This chain links TRBV9 with TRBJ2-3; 9 bases are shared with TRBD2. Germline CDR1 is SGDLS and CDR2 is YYNGEE. This CDR3 is built from 16 residues. V was pared by 3 bases and J by 5 bases, with 10 bases of the junction left unmatched. In DNA, the CDR3 is TGTGCCAGCAGCGCCCTTAGCGGGAGTTGGTTAGATACGCAGTATTTT. Residues: CASSALSGSWLDTQYF.

The genes are TRBV10-3 and TRBJ1-6; no clear D gene. The CDR3 length is 12 residues. Trimming took 4 bases from V and 7 from J, leaving 5 bases between them. Germline CDR1 and CDR2: ENHRY and SYGVKD. The CDR3 sequence is CAISVQNSPLHF. CDR3 in DNA: TGTGCCATCAGTGTTCAAAATTCACCCCTCCACTTT.

In its sample, this clonotype was seen a few times. The CDR3 region is CSVEDGQGHTEAFF. The CDR3 DNA is TGCAGCGTTGAAGACGGACAGGGGCACACTGAAGCTTTCTTT. The chain employs TRBV29-1 and TRBJ1-1, with 9 positions matching TRBD1. V dropped 0 bases and J dropped 3; count of bases not matched to a gene: 2. The CDR3 spans 14 residues. Germline V gene lookup returns CDR1 SQVTM and CDR2 ANQGSEA.

This clonotype was detected ten times or more. The gene calls are TRBV28 and TRBJ1-2, with 9 bases lining up with TRBD1. With V trimmed by 3 bases and J by 4 bases, 6 bases remained unmatched. Germline loops: CDR1 MDHEN, CDR2 SYDVKM. CDR3 length: 15 amino acids. The CDR3 nucleotides read TGTGCCAGCAGTTTTACTACAGGGGGCTTCTATGGCTACACCTTC. Translated: CASSFTTGGFYGYTF.

This rearrangement joins TRBV5-1 to TRBJ2-5; weak D call: TRBD2 (5 bases). CDR1 and CDR2 from the germline V gene are SGHRS and YFSETQ. This CDR3 has 14 amino acids. V was trimmed by 4 bases and J by 1 base, leaving 11 bases between them. This CDR3 reads CASSLSTSQETQYF. DNA of the CDR3: TGCGCCAGCAGCCTGTCAACTAGCCAAGAGACCCAGTACTTC.

The rearrangement uses TRBV11-2 and TRBJ2-2; 12 positions match TRBD2. Germline CDR1 is SGHAT and CDR2 is FQNNGV. V was clipped by 4 bases and J by 0 bases; unmatched bases: 6. This CDR3 has 18 residues. The CDR3 sequence is CASSSVWTSGANTGELFF. The DNA for the CDR3 is TGTGCCAGCAGCTCCGTATGGACTAGCGGGGCGAACACCGGGGAGCTGTTTTTT.

J is TRBJ2-1 and V is TRBV24-1; 12 nucleotides agree with TRBD2. Germline CDR1 and CDR2: KGHDR and SFDVKD. This CDR3 has 18 amino acids. V shed 3 bases and J 2 bases; nucleotides not matched to a gene: 7. CDR3 sequence: CATSDTRLAGAPYNEQFF. The CDR3 DNA reads as TGTGCCACCAGTGATACCCGACTAGCGGGAGCTCCCTACAATGAGCAGTTCTTC.

This chain uses TRBV28 with TRBJ2-7; 7 bases agree with TRBD2. The CDR3 covers 14 residues. The V gene's germline CDR1 is MDHEN and CDR2 SYDVKM. With V trimmed by 2 bases and J by 7 bases, 8 bases remained unmatched. CDR3 sequence: CASSLRAWEGEQYF. The CDR3 coding sequence is TGTGCCAGCAGTTTACGTGCGTGGGAGGGGGAGCAGTACTTC.